The clone carrying this T cell receptor (beta chain) was seen at least ten times. Its cognate antigen is unknown. This sample is part of a study of T-cell memory formation after mild COVID-19. Study-level background: Largely, the TCR clusters proved donor specific. Study-level findings and limits: Of the contracting clones, CD4+ ones lay mainly in CM and EM, and CD8+ ones in EMRA.

CDR1 is GTSNPN, CDR2 SVGIG, per germline (reference sequence). This CDR3 has 14 amino acids. V was cut by 1 base and J by 5 bases, with 11 bases left in between. UMIs and sample barcodes were carried by the TCR alpha and TCR beta cDNA libraries that 5'RACE produced using constant-segment primers. TCRdb recomputed calls from the 5' RACE reads with MiXCR, one row per CDR3 protein. The sample lists hundreds of thousands of distinct CDR3 sequences, just over 20% seen once, with approximately 12% in the top ten. Specimen: PBMCs or a T cell subset sorted from them (not recorded which). This sequence was found in an adult woman who had mild COVID-19 (a few samples of this study predate the infection). Cell type and time point are not known. The rearrangement joins TRBV30 to TRBJ1-4; D is possibly TRBD1 (6 bases). The chain's CDR3 is CAWSALGQNEKLFF. The DNA for the CDR3 is TGTGCCTGGAGTGCCCTTGGACAGAATGAAAAACTGTTTTTT.